This entry lists 7 T cell receptor beta chains sequenced from one sample in a study of blood T cells in healthy people across ages. Through a sample-barcoded 5' primer and a J-beta primer mix, a second PCR was run for roughly 7 to 11 cycles. TCRdb analysed the 5' RACE reads with MiXCR anew, one entry per CDR3 protein. The data contain approximately 800,000 distinct CDR3 sequences, just under 25% of them seen just once; the ten biggest clones take up roughly 3.8%. The sample was also reused in another study, on T cells of mothers and their children.

The specimen was blood. These receptors were obtained from a boy younger than 18 in good health.

This clonotype was seen just once. The J gene is TRBJ2-3, the V gene TRBV12-3 or TRBV12-4; 7 bases line up with TRBD1. Losses at the gene ends were 7 bases for V and 2 bases for J; bases not matched to a gene: 9. The CDR3 consists of 15 residues. CDR3 sequence: CASTFRGQNTDTQYF. CDR3 nucleotide sequence: TGTGCCAGCACTTTTAGGGGACAGAACACAGATACGCAGTATTTT.

This clonotype was counted between two and nine times. The chain has TRBV20-1 and TRBJ2-5; the D gene is possibly TRBD1 (5 bases). The germline V gene encodes CDR1 DFQATT and CDR2 SNEGSKA (reference sequence). V shed 6 bases and J shed 5 bases, with 10 bases lying between them. The CDR3 extends over 11 amino acids. CDR3 DNA sequence: TGCAGTGCGGAAGCAGGGGAGACCCAGTACTTC. Its protein product is CSAEAGETQYF.

This chain joins TRBV28 and TRBJ2-4, with TRBD1 matching 8 bases. The V and J ends lost 6 bases and 6 bases, in that order; junction bases with no gene match: 13. This CDR3 contains 16 residues. Looked up from germline, CDR1 is MDHEN and CDR2 is SYDVKM. This chain's CDR3 is CASRSGTGGRGNIQYF. The CDR3 region has the DNA TGTGCCAGCAGGAGTGGCACAGGGGGACGGGGAAACATTCAGTACTTC.

This clonotype was observed a handful of times. The J gene is TRBJ1-2, the V gene TRBV9, with D possibly matching TRBD1 (5 bases). Per germline, CDR1 SGDLS and CDR2 YYNGEE. The CDR3 has 15 residues. Between the trimmed V and J ends, which lost 3 bases and 4 bases, there was a span of 16 bases. In nucleotides, the CDR3 is TGTGCCAGCAGCGAAGTAGGGGCCCTTTCCTATGGCTACACCTTC. Amino acids: CASSEVGALSYGYTF.

This clonotype has ten or more counts. CDR3 region: CSVEDGSYEQYF. The CDR3 DNA sequence: TGCAGCGTTGAGGACGGGAGTTACGAGCAGTACTTC. The chain carries TRBV29-1 and TRBJ2-7, with a possible D match to TRBD2 (6 bases). Germline values: CDR1 SQVTM, CDR2 ANQGSEA. The CDR3 contains 12 residues. The V and J ends lost 3 bases and 4 bases respectively, with 10 bases between them.

The chain links TRBV6-5 to TRBJ2-3, with 10 bases identical to TRBD2. This CDR3 comprises 15 residues. Germline V CDR1 and CDR2: MNHEY, SVGAGI. The J segment lost 2 bases and the V segment lost 4 bases, leaving 3 bases of the junction unmatched. The CDR3 nucleotides read TGTGCCAGCAGTTGGACTAGCGGACACACAGATACGCAGTATTTT. Amino acids: CASSWTSGHTDTQYF.

The genes are TRBV20-1 and TRBJ2-5; TRBD2 matches at 8 bases. Looked up from germline, CDR1 is DFQATT and CDR2 is SNEGSKA (reference sequence). The J segment lost 0 bases and the V segment lost 5 bases, leaving 8 bases of the junction unmatched. This CDR3 has 15 residues. In DNA form, the CDR3 reads TGCAGTGCTGGGAGACTAGCGAGGAACCAAGAGACCCAGTACTTC. As protein: CSAGRLARNQETQYF.